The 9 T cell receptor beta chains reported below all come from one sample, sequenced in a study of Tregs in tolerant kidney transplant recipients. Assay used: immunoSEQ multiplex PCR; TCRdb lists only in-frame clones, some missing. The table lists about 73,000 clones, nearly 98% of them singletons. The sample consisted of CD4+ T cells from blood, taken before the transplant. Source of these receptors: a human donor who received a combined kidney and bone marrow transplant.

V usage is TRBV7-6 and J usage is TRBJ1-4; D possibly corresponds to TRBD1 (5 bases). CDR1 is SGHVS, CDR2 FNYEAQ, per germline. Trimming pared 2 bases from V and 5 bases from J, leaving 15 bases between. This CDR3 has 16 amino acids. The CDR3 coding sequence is TGTGCCAGCAGCTTAAGAACAGGTCGCGGCAATGAAAAACTGTTTTTT. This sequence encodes CASSLRTGRGNEKLFF.

CDR3 region: CASSYSGTGEETQYF. In DNA, the CDR3 is TGTGCCAGCAGTTACTCGGGGACAGGAGAAGAGACCCAGTACTTC. V is TRBV6-6 and J is TRBJ2-5, with 8 bases matching TRBD1. Per germline, CDR1 MNHNY and CDR2 SVGAGI (reference sequence). V was pared by 0 bases and J by 3 bases, with 3 bases of the junction left unmatched. The CDR3 totals 15 residues.

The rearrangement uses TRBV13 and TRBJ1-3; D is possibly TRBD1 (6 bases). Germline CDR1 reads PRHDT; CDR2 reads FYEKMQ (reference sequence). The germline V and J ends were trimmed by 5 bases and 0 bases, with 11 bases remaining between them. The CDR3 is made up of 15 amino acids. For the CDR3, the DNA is TGTGCCAGCAGCGCCAGCAGGGGCTCTGGAAACACCATATATTTT. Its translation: CASSASRGSGNTIYF.

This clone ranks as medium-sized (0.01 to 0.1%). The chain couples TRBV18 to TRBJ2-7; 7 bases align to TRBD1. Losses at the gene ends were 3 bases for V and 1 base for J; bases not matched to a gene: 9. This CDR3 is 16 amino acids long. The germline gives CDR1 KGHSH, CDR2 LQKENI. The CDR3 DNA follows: TGTGCCAGCTCACCGTCCGGGACAGCCAAGTCCTACGAGCAGTACTTC. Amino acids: CASSPSGTAKSYEQYF.

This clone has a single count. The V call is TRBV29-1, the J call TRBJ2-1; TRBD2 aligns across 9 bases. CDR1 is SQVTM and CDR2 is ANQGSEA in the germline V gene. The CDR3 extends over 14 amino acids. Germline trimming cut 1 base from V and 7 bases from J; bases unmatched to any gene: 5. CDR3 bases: TGCAGCGTTGAAGGGGGTAGCGGGAGTAATGAGCAGTTCTTC. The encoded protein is CSVEGGSGSNEQFF.

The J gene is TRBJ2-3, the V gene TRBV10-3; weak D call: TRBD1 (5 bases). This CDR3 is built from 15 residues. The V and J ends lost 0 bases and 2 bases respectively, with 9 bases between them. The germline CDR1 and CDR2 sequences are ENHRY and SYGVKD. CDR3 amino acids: CAISESRGTTDTQYF. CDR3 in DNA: TGTGCCATCAGTGAGTCAAGGGGAACCACAGATACGCAGTATTTT.

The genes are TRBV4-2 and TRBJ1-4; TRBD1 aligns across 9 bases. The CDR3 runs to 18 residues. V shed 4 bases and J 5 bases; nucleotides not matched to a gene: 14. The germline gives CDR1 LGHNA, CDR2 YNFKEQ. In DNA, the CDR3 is TGTGCCAGCAGCCCCCTTGGAACAGGGGGCGCCTCCAATGAAAAACTGTTTTTT. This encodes CASSPLGTGGASNEKLFF.

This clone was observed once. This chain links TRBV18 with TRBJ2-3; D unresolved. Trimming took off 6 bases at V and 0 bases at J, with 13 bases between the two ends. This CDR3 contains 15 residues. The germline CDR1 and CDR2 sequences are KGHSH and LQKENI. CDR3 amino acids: CASSRQASSTDTQYF. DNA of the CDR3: TGTGCCAGCTCTCGTCAGGCCTCTAGCACAGATACGCAGTATTTT.

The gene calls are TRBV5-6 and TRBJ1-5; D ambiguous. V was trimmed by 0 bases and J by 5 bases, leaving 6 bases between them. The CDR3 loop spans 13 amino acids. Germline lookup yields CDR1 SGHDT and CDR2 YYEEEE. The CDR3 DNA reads TGTGCCAGCAGCTTGGGTCCTGATCAGCCCCAGCATTTT. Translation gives CASSLGPDQPQHF.